This is a list of T cell receptor beta chains from one sample in a study of blood T cell repertoires in COVID-19. Clones were read by immunoSEQ multiplex PCR, and TCRdb kept only the in-frame ones, dropping some. The table lists 65,000 to 75,000 clones, roughly 84% of them singletons. Input material: peripheral blood. Source of these receptors: a woman at least 80 years old with active or convalescent COVID-19. Both conserved end residues are part of each CDR3. A D gene is named only where the DNA matches it firmly. Size tells how often a clone was seen (once, few, many) or the class of an expanded clone, and some rows leave it out.

>TRBV11-2|TRBJ2-2|.|.
CASSLLGQAYTGELFF
TGTGCCAGCAGCTTATTAGGTCAGGCGTACACCGGGGAGCTGTTTTTT
>TRBV3-1/TRBV3-2|TRBJ1-2|.|.
CASSQVLSAYGYTF
TGTGCCAGCAGCCAAGTTCTATCCGCTTATGGCTACACCTTC
>TRBV7-9|TRBJ1-2|.|TRBD1
CASSQTGTAYYGYTF
TGTGCCAGCAGCCAGACGGGGACAGCTTACTATGGCTACACCTTC
>TRBV7-2|TRBJ2-4|.|TRBD2
CASSSGAGGKNIQYF
TGTGCCAGCAGCTCGGGAGCGGGGGGGAAAAACATTCAGTACTTC
>TRBV7-3|TRBJ2-3|once|.
CASSHSSDTQYF
TGTGCCAGCAGCCACAGCTCAGATACGCAGTATTTT
>TRBV6-2/TRBV6-3|TRBJ2-1|.|TRBD2
CASSYSPSGGIYNEQFF
TGTGCCAGCAGTTACTCCCCTTCCGGGGGGATATACAATGAGCAGTTCTTC
>TRBV6-1|TRBJ1-5|.|.
CASSEGEAANQPQHF
TGTGCCAGCAGTGAAGGGGAGGCAGCTAATCAGCCCCAGCATTTT
>TRBV6-5|TRBJ1-3|.|TRBD1
CASTRPGQKNTIYF
TGTGCCAGCACTCGGCCGGGACAGAAAAACACCATATATTTT
>TRBV7-2|TRBJ2-5|.|.
CASSQRRVQETQYF
TGTGCCAGCAGCCAAAGGCGGGTCCAAGAGACCCAGTACTTC
>TRBV29-1|TRBJ2-7|.|TRBD1
CSVGVFEGQGAYEQYF
TGCAGCGTTGGGGTGTTCGAGGGACAGGGAGCCTACGAGCAGTACTTC
>TRBV4-1|TRBJ2-7|.|.
CASSQVEGRYEQYF
TGCGCCAGCAGCCAAGTGGAGGGTAGGTACGAGCAGTACTTC
>TRBV2|TRBJ1-5|.|.
CASMNDGGIGQPQHF
TGTGCCAGCATGAACGACGGGGGAATCGGCCAGCCCCAGCATTTT
>TRBV7-9|TRBJ1-1|.|.
CASRTSGTEAFF
TGTGCCAGCAGGACCTCAGGGACAGAAGCTTTCTTT
>TRBV5-1|TRBJ2-2|.|.
CASSLGPAGSTGELFF
TGCGCCAGCAGCTTGGGCCCGGCGGGGAGCACCGGGGAGCTGTTTTTT
>TRBV9|TRBJ1-3|.|.
CASSVPGWGNTIYF
TGTGCCAGCAGCGTACCGGGGTGGGGAAACACCATATATTTT
>TRBV9|TRBJ2-1|.|.
CASSNTGSNEQFF
TGTGCCAGCAGCAACACAGGGTCCAATGAGCAGTTCTTC
>TRBV6-1|TRBJ2-5|.|TRBD2
CASSEQRGFQETQYF
TGTGCCAGCAGTGAACAGCGGGGCTTCCAAGAGACCCAGTACTTC
>TRBV10-1|TRBJ1-2|.|.
CASSENREFGYTF
TGCGCCAGCAGTGAAAATCGGGAGTTCGGCTACACCTTC
>TRBV5-5|TRBJ1-4|.|.
CASSLFTTEKLFF
TGTGCCAGCAGCTTGTTCACGACAGAAAAACTGTTTTTT
>TRBV30|TRBJ2-2|.|.
CAWSGRTTGELFF
TGTGCCTGGAGTGGGAGAACCACCGGGGAGCTGTTTTTT
>TRBV20-1|TRBJ2-1|.|.
CSAYGTEQFF
TGCAGTGCTTACGGGACAGAGCAGTTCTTC
>TRBV6-2/TRBV6-3|TRBJ1-3|.|.
CASSYSAAVAGNTIYF
TGTGCCAGCAGTTACTCGGCGGCCGTTGCTGGAAACACCATATATTTT
>TRBV23-1|TRBJ1-2|few|.
CASSQSGRRGDGYTF
TGCGCCAGCAGTCAATCTGGGAGGAGGGGAGATGGCTACACCTTC
>TRBV11-2|TRBJ1-3|.|.
CASSLGVISGNTIYF
TGTGCCAGCAGCTTAGGAGTGATCTCTGGAAACACCATATATTTT
>TRBV7-2|TRBJ1-2|.|.
CASSLGPEVTNYGYTF
TGTGCCAGCAGCTTAGGGCCGGAGGTTACTAACTATGGCTACACCTTC
>TRBV15|TRBJ2-7|.|.
CATSWSLFNSYEQYF
TGTGCCACCAGCTGGAGTTTGTTTAACTCCTACGAGCAGTACTTC
>TRBV4-1|TRBJ1-1|.|.
CASSRSPHSNTEAFF
TGCGCCAGCAGCCGTTCGCCACATAGCAACACTGAAGCTTTCTTT
>TRBV10-2|TRBJ2-7|.|TRBD2
CASSVSGGSYEQYF
TGCGCCAGCAGTGTAAGCGGGGGGAGCTACGAGCAGTACTTC
>TRBV14|TRBJ2-5|.|TRBD1
CASSQGQGQETQYF
TGTGCCAGCAGCCAAGGACAGGGCCAAGAGACCCAGTACTTC
>TRBV19|TRBJ1-5|.|.
CASGPATFSNQPQHF
TGTGCCAGTGGCCCCGCGACATTTAGCAATCAGCCCCAGCATTTT
>TRBV18|TRBJ2-1|.|.
CASSPSGNEQFF
TGTGCCAGCTCACCTTCGGGCAATGAGCAGTTCTTC
>TRBV7-2|TRBJ1-6|many|.
CASSPSNPRTPLHF
TGTGCCAGCAGCCCTTCGAACCCGAGGACACCCCTCCACTTT
>TRBV5-4|TRBJ2-5|.|.
CASSQPRPGLQETQYF
TGTGCCAGCAGCCAGCCACGGCCAGGGCTGCAAGAGACCCAGTACTTC